In its sample, the clone carrying this T cell receptor beta chain was seen a few times. What it binds is unknown. This PCR relied on a set of 60 Vbeta primers and 13 Jbeta primers. Using immunoSEQ multiplex PCR, the repertoire was profiled, and TCRdb retains in-frame clones only, with some absent. The table lists 50,000 to 60,000 clones, roughly 81% of them singletons. There are 15 residues in the CDR3. Germline CDR1 MNHEY, CDR2 SVGAGI. The ends were cut back, 8 bases at V and 8 bases at J, with 21 bases in the middle. This sample is drawn from a study of cytomegalovirus exposure and HLA in healthy donors. Findings and caveats of the study: Donors belonging to an Asian-associated ancestry cluster reportedly showed fewer N-insertions in productive TCRs than the roughly 700-donor mean, according to what a later analysis found. TCR beta chain V- and J-gene trimming was linked, in a later analysis, to a missense variant in DCLRE1C. The investigators catalogued 150 to 200 TCR beta chains as cytomegalovirus-associated.

J is TRBJ2-2 and V is TRBV6-5; maybe TRBD1 (5 bases). What was sequenced was PBMCs. The clonotype was recovered from a woman between 35 and 50 years old in good health and CMV-seropositive. CDR3 sequence (DNA): TGTGCCAGCCAGAAGGGCAGGGTTACTGCAGGGGAGCTGTTTTTT. As protein: CASQKGRVTAGELFF.